Here is one TCR beta chain with its context. The data originate from a study of blood T cell repertoires in COVID-19. The overall study: Sites in the United States, Italy and Spain provided acute and convalescent COVID-19 samples. T cells, B-cell-depleted T cells, or PBMCs provided the cDNA or gDNA that served as material.

Methods used by the authors: Nucleated cell number was recorded as an estimate derived from reference gene primer amplification. Profiling relied on immunoSEQ multiplex PCR, and the TCRdb table lists in-frame clones only, not all of them. The DNA gave D and trimming, while V, J and clone size come from that table. The table has 120,000 or so clones, approximately 90% seen once. V gave up 8 bases and J gave up 0 bases, with 20 bases separating them. The CDR3 runs to 18 residues. Germline CDR1 and CDR2: SEHNR and FQNEAQ (reference sequence). J is TRBJ2-6 and V is TRBV7-9; D possibly corresponds to TRBD2 (6 bases). The TCR originated in a human donor in a cohort sampled during active COVID-19. The sample taken for sequencing was peripheral blood. The CDR3 loop is CASLPRKTDYSGANVLTF. CDR3 DNA sequence: TGTGCCAGCCTCCCTAGGAAGACGGACTACTCTGGGGCCAACGTCCTGACTTTC.